Sequencing of this T cell receptor (beta chain) was carried out in a study of CD8 T cells in Susac syndrome. This clonotype is a singleton in its sample. Trimming cost V 0 bases and J 1 base; bases outside gene matches: 5. The germline gives CDR1 KGHSH, CDR2 LQKENI. This CDR3 has 17 residues. Reverse transcription of about 0.5 to 1 ug RNA used random hexamers. Amplification of TCR beta CDR3 was carried out by immunoSEQ multiplex PCR, which covered 54 Vbeta and 13 Jbeta segments. TCRdb passed the immunoSEQ multiplex PCR reads through MiXCR, listing each CDR3 protein once. The table lists about 190,000 distinct CDR3 sequences, roughly 94% of them singletons, with about 0.1% in the top ten. Sequencing targeted TCR beta in T cells from blood (CD8+ and CD4+). Negative isolation yielded the CD8+ and CD4+ T cells, while FACS enriched the TEMRA cells.

Sequencing was done on a sample of CD4+ T cells from PBMCs. This TCR was sampled from a human donor in good health. The J gene is TRBJ2-4, the V gene TRBV18; TRBD1 agrees at 8 bases. CDR3 sequence (DNA): TGTGCCAGCTCACCACCGTACCAGGGGGCCGCCAAAAACATTCAGTACTTC. As protein: CASSPPYQGAAKNIQYF.